The 9 T cell receptor beta chains in this list originate from one sample, sequenced in a study of OX40 agonist ivuxolimab in advanced cancers. The library was produced with the immunoSEQ multiplex PCR assay. The clones in this table, taken by TCRdb from immuneACCESS, are in-frame only. Not every clone is retained; where verified, under half of the shortfall comes from an unresolved V gene, and the cause of the rest is unknown. The sample data list about 32,000 clones, and about nine tenths of these were observed just once. The ten largest clonotypes hold about 28% of the sample. The source material was CD4+ or CD8+ T cells sorted from blood, sampled in a trial of the OX40 agonist ivuxolimab. Receptors originate from an adult with an advanced solid tumor such as melanoma, head and neck, liver or kidney cancer.

This sequence joins TRBV5-8 and TRBJ1-5; D not certain. Trimming took 3 bases from V and 0 from J, leaving 10 bases between them. The CDR3 consists of 15 residues. Germline assignment: CDR1 SGHTS and CDR2 YDEGEE. This CDR3 is CASSSTTASNQPQHF. The CDR3 nucleotides read TGTGCCAGCAGCTCGACAACAGCTAGCAATCAGCCCCAGCATTTT.

This chain joins TRBV4-2 and TRBJ2-1, with 9 bases matching TRBD2. Germline trimming cut 4 bases from V and 9 bases from J; bases unmatched to any gene: 7. The CDR3 is 14 amino acids. The germline V gene encodes CDR1 LGHNA and CDR2 YNFKEQ. The CDR3 spells CASSPRGLAIEQFF. In nucleotides, the CDR3 is TGTGCCAGCAGCCCCCGGGGACTAGCAATTGAGCAGTTCTTC.

J is TRBJ2-3 and V is TRBV11-2; 10 positions agree with TRBD1. Per germline, CDR1 SGHAT and CDR2 FQNNGV. This CDR3 contains 19 residues. V lost 2 bases, J lost 2 bases, and 13 bases stayed unmatched. CDR3 coding DNA: TGTGCCAGCAGCTTATATTTCGGACAGGGGGTTAAGGCCACAGATACGCAGTATTTT. Protein sequence: CASSLYFGQGVKATDTQYF.

The gene calls are TRBV6-1 and TRBJ1-1; D may be TRBD1 (6 bases). Germline V gives CDR1 MNHNS, CDR2 SASEGT. V was pared by 2 bases and J by 4 bases, with 14 bases between. This CDR3 is built from 15 residues. CDR3 amino acids: CASSESGTRFTEAFF. CDR3 DNA: TGTGCCAGCAGTGAATCCGGGACAAGATTCACTGAAGCTTTCTTT.

The gene calls are TRBV6-1 and TRBJ2-7; 8 bases agree with TRBD2. CDR3 size: 16 residues. Trimming at V came to 2 bases and at J to 3 bases, leaving 9 bases not matched to a gene. The germline V gene encodes CDR1 MNHNS and CDR2 SASEGT. The CDR3 nucleotides are TGTGCCAGCAGTGAATCACCAGCGGGAGTTGACTACGAGCAGTACTTC. It encodes CASSESPAGVDYEQYF.

CDR3: CASSISAYNEQFF. CDR3 sequence (DNA): TGTGCCAGTAGTATATCAGCGTACAATGAGCAGTTCTTC. The genes are TRBV19 and TRBJ2-1; no clear D gene. V shed 2 bases and J shed 4 bases, with 6 bases lying between them. This CDR3 contains 13 residues. The germline V gene encodes CDR1 LNHDA and CDR2 SQIVND (reference sequence).

The chain carries TRBV7-8 and TRBJ1-5; D is ambiguous. Germline V gene sequence: CDR1 SGHVS, CDR2 FQNEAQ. This CDR3 has 16 residues. The V end lost 5 bases, the J end lost 0 bases, and 14 bases lay between the germline ends. The CDR3 protein is CASSRRRFYSNQPQHF. The CDR3 coding sequence is TGTGCCAGCAGCCGACGGAGATTCTATAGCAATCAGCCCCAGCATTTT.

The CDR3 bases are TGTGCCAGCAGTTCCAACAGGGGGCCCCAGCATTTT. As protein: CASSSNRGPQHF. The J gene is TRBJ1-5, the V gene TRBV27, with TRBD1 identical over 7 bases. Losses at the gene ends were 4 bases for V and 9 bases for J; bases not matched to a gene: 3. The CDR3 length is 12 residues. CDR1 and CDR2 from the germline V gene are MNHEY and SMNVEV (reference sequence).

The chain couples TRBV2 to TRBJ2-3; TRBD2 might be the D (6 bases). Germline V gives CDR1 SNHLY, CDR2 FYNNEI. V lost 6 bases and J lost 1, with 23 bases in between. The CDR3 consists of 18 residues. The CDR3 DNA reads TGTGCCAGCAGGGCCCCCGGGGGAGCGGGTGGAGGCACAGATACGCAGTATTTT. Residues: CASRAPGGAGGGTDTQYF.